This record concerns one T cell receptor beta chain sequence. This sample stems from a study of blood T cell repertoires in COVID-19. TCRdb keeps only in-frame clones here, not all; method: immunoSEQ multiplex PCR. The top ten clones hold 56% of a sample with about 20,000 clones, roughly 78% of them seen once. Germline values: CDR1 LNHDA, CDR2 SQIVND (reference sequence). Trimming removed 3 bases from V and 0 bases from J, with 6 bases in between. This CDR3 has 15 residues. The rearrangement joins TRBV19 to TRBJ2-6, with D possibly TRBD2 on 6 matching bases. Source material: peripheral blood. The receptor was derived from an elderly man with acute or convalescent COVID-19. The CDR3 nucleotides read TGTGCCAGTAGTATCGGGGGCTCTGGGGCCAACGTCCTGACTTTC. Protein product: CASSIGGSGANVLTF.